The TCR beta chain described here comes from a study of T cells in Graves' hyperthyroidism and ophthalmopathy. Study background: Pretreatment peripheral blood was obtained at initial diagnosis. The study, taken as a whole, reports: Model output signaled ophthalmopathy a median about seven months ahead of onset. Using 13 V-J features, a model discriminated ophthalmopathy from stable hyperthyroidism.

Remarks on this clonotype: Its target is unknown.

Researchers took RNA transcripts and amplified the TCR beta CDR3 regions from them. First-round RT-PCR of the TCR CDR3 relied on the HTBI primer set. One entry per CDR3 protein results from TCRdb running MiXCR on the multiplex PCR reads. The data hold 700,000 to 950,000 distinct CDR3 sequences, with approximately 40% observed a single time. Trimming took 5 bases from V and 11 from J; bases not matched to a gene: 10. CDR3 length equals 14 residues. The germline gives CDR1 SEHNR, CDR2 FQNEAQ (reference sequence). The sequence was collected from a woman aged 40 to 49 with Graves' hyperthyroidism. Sample: blood. The chain carries TRBV7-9 and TRBJ2-5; 11 nucleotides agree with TRBD1. The DNA of the CDR3 is TGTGCCAGCAGCCCCGGGACAGGGGGAAATACGCAGTACTTC. Amino acids: CASSPGTGGNTQYF.